This TCR beta chain was retrieved from a study of blood T cell repertoires in COVID-19 (dated by TCRdb to 2020 to 2021). For the study in its entirety: Collaborator samples came from the United States, Italy and Spain and covered acute and convalescent phases of COVID-19. Nearly every sample came with metadata listing a de-identified subject ID, COVID-19 status, age in years and sex. Deeply sampled blood TCRbeta repertoires from subjects exposed to, actively infected with, or recovered from COVID-19 were included in the dataset. The repertoires were released in a freely available public database intended as a resource for research on the immune response to SARS-CoV-2. Where available, HLA class I and class II types were obtained from metadata supplied by the sample provider rather than from assay-based typing. The material from the prospective study consisted of cDNA or gDNA derived from T cells, B-cell-depleted T cells, or PBMCs. Samples were obtained from the ongoing ImmuneRACE study (first 160 participants) and from about 1,300 subjects provided by 6 global collaborators.

Points on this clone: Its binding antigen is unknown. No clone much larger than this one lies a single base away; base qualities are absent.

The immunoSEQ Assay, a bias-controlled multiplex PCR, was used to amplify TCRbeta CDR3 regions from genomic DNA. In the paper's pipeline: The number of nucleated cells in each sample was estimated from the amplification of reference gene primers within the assay. To quantify the absolute abundance of each unique TCRbeta CDR3 rearrangement, sequence reads were collapsed and filtered. For each sample, productive Simpson clonality was calculated by taking the square root of Simpson's diversity index across productive rearrangements. The table comes from immuneACCESS by way of TCRdb, which keeps in-frame sequences with V and J called. Part of the clones is missing from these tables; in studies checked, under half for an unresolved V gene and the rest for unknown reasons. That table furnishes V, J and clone size, whereas the DNA furnished D and trimming. Here the sample has about 250,000 clones; roughly 83% occur a single time. 8.9% of the sample is held by the ten biggest clonotypes.

Whole blood was collected in K2EDTA tubes by collaborating institutions according to the institutions' own protocols. For TCRbeta analysis, collaborators shipped samples as frozen whole blood, isolated PBMCs, or DNA extracted from either of those sample types. What the research found in general, with its limitations: The amount of clinical and demographic metadata varied by source and participant and was provided uncurated.

V is clipped by 4 bases and J by 6 bases, and the sequence between their germline boundaries is 15 bases long. The germline V gene sets CDR1 to WSHSY and CDR2 to SAAADI. The CDR3, from cysteine to phenylalanine, totals 14 residues. Only the CDR3 region is kept as DNA, spanning 42 bases read in frame from base 1. This TCR was sampled from an elderly man with acute or convalescent COVID-19. The chain joins TRBV10-2 to TRBJ1-1; the D segment cannot be called with confidence. The sample taken for sequencing was peripheral blood. The CDR3 has the sequence CASSADLATPEAFF. The nucleotides read TGCGCCAGCAGTGCCGATTTAGCCACCCCTGAAGCTTTCTTT.